The entry below describes one T cell receptor beta chain. The specificity of this receptor is unknown. No base quality information exists; no much larger clone differs at one position. This sample is drawn from a study of Tregs in tolerant kidney transplant recipients (dated by TCRdb to about 2019). Describing the broader study: The transplants used related donors with nonmyeloablative bone marrow transplantation, and mixed chimerism in the human trials was transient. TCRbeta sequencing was used in the study to identify donor-specific regulatory T cells before combined kidney and bone marrow transplantation, and the identified cells were then tracked after transplant. What the study reported, not specific to this receptor: The study was limited by small patient numbers, and the findings need validation in larger populations and under other immunosuppression protocols. For some patients, the PCR primers changed as time went on, which meant samples from those patients could not be compared with one another at the nucleotide level. Expanding Tregs with activated donor B cells appeared to identify the most biologically relevant and donor-specific TCRbeta repertoire. Biological reproducibility was not examined directly, but technical replication error appeared to be minimal. In tolerant patients, the expansion of donor-specific Tregs was greater than global Treg expansion, suggesting that the expansion was antigen-driven rather than nonspecific.

Genomic DNA was extracted from sorted cells with the QIAGEN DNeasy Blood and Tissue Kit for TCRbeta CDR3 sequencing. High-throughput TCRbeta CDR3 sequencing, which included PCR amplification with bias correction and internal controls, was done commercially through immunoSEQ. The original pipeline was this. A unique productive TCRbeta sequence was defined by the CDR3 nucleotide sequence when primers matched, and otherwise by the CDR3 amino acid sequence together with the Vbeta and Jbeta genes. To correct sorting error, sequences shared between sorted populations at a frequency ratio of 2:1 or less were removed; the rest were assigned to the higher population. Sequences were defined as donor-reactive when expanded at least 5-fold in CFSE-low cells versus unstimulated cells and present at a frequency of at least 0.01% in CFSE-low cells. Repertoire divergence was quantified by Jensen-Shannon divergence using the top 100 TCRbeta sequences ranked by frequency. For any sample with multiple sequencing runs, sorting error was corrected in each run separately before the runs were pooled. TCRdb obtained this table from immuneACCESS and retained in-frame rearrangements with V and J assigned. These tables miss some clones; where compared with another copy, unresolved V genes account for less than half of the shortfall, and the remainder is unexplained. That table is the source of V, J and clone size, and D and trimming were worked out from the DNA. This sample gives about 77,000 clones in total; 95% to 98% of them show up just once. Together, the top ten hold around 0.6% of the sample.

The time point tag for this specimen amounts to: blood sample drawn before combined kidney and bone marrow transplant. Unstimulated Tregs (CD4+CD25+CD127-), CD4+ non-Tregs (CD4+CD25-), CD4 and CD8 cells were FACS-sorted from thawed PBMCs. A few combined kidney and bone marrow transplant recipients from the ITN036ST trial were included as patients, and samples were available only from these trial subjects. Healthy control blood was processed to PBMCs with a Ficoll density gradient and then cryopreserved, whereas patient PBMCs were collected both before and after transplant. The input for sequencing was CD4+ T cells from blood, taken before the transplant. The TCR originated in a human donor who received a combined kidney and bone marrow transplant.

The DNA sequence is given as TGTGCCAGCACGGGAACAACTAATGAAAAACTGTTTTTT. Translated, it gives CASTGTTNEKLFF. Here the chain combines TRBV2 and TRBJ1-4; confidence is insufficient to name the D gene. Including the terminal cysteine and phenylalanine, the CDR3 comprises 13 residues. CDR3 DNA only is kept here, 39 bases in frame from base 1. Trimming at the junction amounts to 7 bases on V and 0 bases on J, and the germline ends lie 6 bases apart. For CDR1 and CDR2, the germline V gene lists SNHLY and FYNNEI.